This T cell receptor (beta chain) stems from a study of blood T cell repertoires in COVID-19. This clone showed up just once. Here immunoSEQ multiplex PCR was the method, and the copy in TCRdb shows in-frame clones only, minus some. Of about 120,000 clones in the sample, 80% to 90% are singletons; the top ten hold under 35%. The sample comprised peripheral blood. The receptor was isolated from a man aged 65 to 85 with active or convalescent COVID-19.

CDR3 sequence reads: CASSSSEAGNYGYTF. The CDR3 DNA follows: TGTGCCAGCAGTTCCTCCGAAGCAGGGAACTATGGCTACACCTTC. The V gene is TRBV28, the J gene TRBJ1-2; the D gene is possibly TRBD1 (5 bases). CDR3 length: 15 residues. Germline V gives CDR1 MDHEN, CDR2 SYDVKM. The V end was cut by 4 bases, the J end by 2 bases, with 14 bases between.